The present entry profiles one T cell receptor (beta chain) with its context. Its antigen is as yet unknown. This entry comes from a study of cytomegalovirus exposure and HLA in healthy donors. On the study more broadly: An early release of data contained approximately 85 million unique TCRs, which came from HLA-typed donors. Study-level findings and limits: Some TCR beta chains (about 180 of them) were listed as cytomegalovirus-associated. Researchers reported from a later analysis that most CMV-associated TCR beta chains appeared HLA-restricted.

This PCR relied on a set of 60 Vbeta primers and 13 Jbeta primers. Libraries were prepared by immunoSEQ multiplex PCR; TCRdb keeps only in-frame clonotypes and omits some of them. The sample contains about 250,000 clones, roughly 80% of which appear only once. The CDR3 contains 11 residues. Per germline, CDR1 MNHEY and CDR2 SMNVEV (reference sequence). V lost 11 bases to trimming and J lost 6 bases, with 13 bases between them. The genes are TRBV27 and TRBJ1-1; D remains unclear. Sequencing was done on a sample of PBMCs. The receptor's source is a girl aged 2-10 years in good health and CMV-seronegative. DNA of the CDR3: TGTGCCGCGGAGTCGCGGTCTGAAGCTTTCTTT. Protein product: CAAESRSEAFF.